This T cell receptor (beta chain) was retrieved from a study of a mutant IDH1 vaccine in newly diagnosed glioma. Study-level information: The treated group averaged approximately 42 years old and was 62.5% male, about 40% female.

The time point denotes: baseline, week 1 (first vaccination visit). Noted treatment: pre-vaccination baseline after standard-of-care therapy. This CDR3 is built from 13 residues. Deletions cut 2 bases from V and 0 bases from J, with 4 bases between. Germline loops: CDR1 MNHEY, CDR2 SMNVEV (reference sequence). Repertoires were generated with immunoSEQ multiplex PCR, while TCRdb's copy carries only in-frame clones and drops some. This sample has about 98,000 clones, with roughly 89% found just once. This chain connects TRBV27 to TRBJ1-1; no reliable D call. This specimen consisted of PBMCs, obtained from a glioma patient treated with radiotherapy, temozolomide or both. The origin of this receptor is a woman aged 45-59 years with glioma. The CDR3 spells CASSLGMNTEAFF. CDR3 DNA sequence: TGTGCCAGCAGTTTAGGAATGAACACTGAAGCTTTCTTT.